These 18 T cell receptor beta chains were sequenced from one sample in a study of human T cells and chemical hapten exposure. Time point: patch test 3, about 24 weeks after DPC sensitization. The treatment here: therapeutic diphenylcyclopropenone sensitization with weekly scalp DPC. TCRdb itself ran the RACE reads through MiXCR, one entry per CDR3 protein. The data contain approximately 97,000 distinct CDR3 sequences, roughly a quarter of them singletons. Source: whole blood, taken in connection with sensitization to the hapten diphenylcyclopropenone (DPC). The source of these receptors is a man between 35 and 55 years old with alopecia areata. Some clones in this sample may be carry-over from other donors' samples.

The CDR3 sequence is CASRPLVLAGVNEQYF. CDR3 in DNA: TGTGCCAGCCGCCCCCTGGTACTAGCGGGAGTAAACGAGCAGTACTTC. This rearrangement joins TRBV6-5 to TRBJ2-7, with TRBD2 matching over 11 bases. Germline CDR1 and CDR2: MNHEY and SVGAGI. The ends lost 8 bases at V and 5 bases at J; junction bases unmatched: 14. The CDR3 has 16 residues.

The V and J genes are TRBV12-3 or TRBV12-4 and TRBJ1-5; the D gene is possibly TRBD1 (6 bases). CDR3 length: 16 residues. Deletions cut 6 bases from V and 2 bases from J, with 17 bases between. CDR3 sequence reads: CASRSGGAAGNQPQHF. DNA for the CDR3: TGTGCCAGCAGGTCCGGGGGGGCCGCGGGCAATCAGCCCCAGCATTTT.

This clonotype was seen a handful of times. The chain has TRBV6-2 or TRBV6-3 and TRBJ1-5, with D unclear. CDR3 length: 14 amino acids. Trimming shortened V by 3 bases and J by 4 bases, and 10 bases separated the two germline ends. CDR1 is MNHEY and CDR2 is SVGEGT in the germline V gene. CDR3 coding DNA: TGTGCCAGCAGTTATAATAACCGGAATCAGCCCCAGCATTTT. It yields the protein CASSYNNRNQPQHF.

V and J are TRBV7-9 and TRBJ2-3; 8 nucleotides align to TRBD2. Trimming removed 1 base from V and 4 bases from J; junction bases left unmatched: 4. The CDR3 spans 15 residues. CDR1 is SEHNR and CDR2 is FQNEAQ in the germline V gene (reference sequence). The DNA for the CDR3 is TGTGCCAGCAGCTTAGAGGCGGGAGGCGCAGATACGCAGTATTTT. It yields the protein CASSLEAGGADTQYF.

This clonotype was recorded a few times. The chain links TRBV24-1 to TRBJ2-7, with 7 bases fitting TRBD2. The CDR3 contains 11 residues. From germline, CDR1 is KGHDR and CDR2 SFDVKD. J lost 6 bases, V lost 9 bases, and 4 bases had no gene match. For the CDR3, the DNA is TGTGCCACCGCAGGCGGGGGCGAGCAGTACTTC. This sequence encodes CATAGGGEQYF.

A few counts support this clonotype. V is TRBV20-1 and J is TRBJ2-1; 8 bases match TRBD1. The CDR3 is 15 amino acids. The germline CDR1 and CDR2 sequences are DFQATT and SNEGSKA (reference sequence). J lost 10 bases, V lost 2 bases, and 13 bases had no gene match. CDR3 region: CSARPLRTGPGEQFF. The CDR3 region has the DNA TGCAGTGCTAGACCCTTGAGGACAGGGCCAGGAGAGCAGTTCTTC.

The rearrangement links TRBV6-5 to TRBJ1-5, with D uncertain. The V gene's germline CDR1 is MNHEY and CDR2 SVGAGI. Trimming left V 0 bases short and J 2 bases short, with 8 bases between. This CDR3 is built from 15 residues. CDR3 DNA sequence: TGTGCCAGCAGTTACTCCGGGGTCGGCAATCAGCCCCAGCATTTT. Encoded protein: CASSYSGVGNQPQHF.

The gene calls are TRBV10-3 and TRBJ2-3; the match to TRBD2 covers 11 bases. Germline values: CDR1 ENHRY, CDR2 SYGVKD. CDR3 length: 16 amino acids. V shed 6 bases and J 2 bases; nucleotides not matched to a gene: 7. The CDR3 bases are TGTGCCATCAGCCCCGGGACTAGCGGTAACACAGATACGCAGTATTTT. Its protein is CAISPGTSGNTDTQYF.

The chain links TRBV6-5 to TRBJ1-6, with D maybe TRBD1 (5 bases). V lost 7 bases and J lost 10, with 11 bases in between. The length of the CDR3 is 12 residues. Germline V lookup: CDR1 MNHEY, CDR2 SVGAGI. Here the CDR3 DNA reads TGTGCCAGCAAGGGCCAGGGATCACCCCTCCACTTT. Its translation: CASKGQGSPLHF.

The rearrangement uses TRBV12-3 or TRBV12-4 and TRBJ2-7; the match to TRBD2 covers 12 bases. Trimming took 5 bases from V and 3 from J; bases not matched to a gene: 2. The CDR3 runs 14 residues. CDR3 in DNA: TGTGCCAGCAGTGGACTAGCGGGACGCTACGAGCAGTACTTC. Residues: CASSGLAGRYEQYF.

The V call is TRBV2, the J call TRBJ1-5; 9 bases are a match to TRBD1. With V trimmed by 6 bases and J by 0 bases, 3 bases remained unmatched. The CDR3 covers 15 residues. The germline V gene has CDR1 SNHLY and CDR2 FYNNEI. The CDR3 sequence: CASRGQGFSNQPQHF. The DNA for the CDR3 is TGTGCCAGCAGGGGACAGGGCTTTAGCAATCAGCCCCAGCATTTT.

This clonotype was seen only a few times. This CDR3 is CASSAALRSPLHF. The CDR3 DNA reads as TGTGCCAGCTCGGCGGCTCTACGATCACCCCTCCACTTT. The chain carries TRBV27 and TRBJ1-6; D not resolved. In germline, CDR1 is MNHEY, CDR2 SMNVEV (reference sequence). This CDR3 has 13 residues. With 8 bases removed from V and 10 bases from J, the gap between germline ends came to 15 bases.

This clonotype turned up a few times. The chain uses TRBV6-5 and TRBJ1-5; tentatively, D is TRBD1 (5 bases). CDR1 and CDR2 (germline): MNHEY, SVGAGI. This CDR3 contains 15 residues. V lost 6 bases, J lost 1 base, and 13 bases lay in between. The CDR3 sequence is CASRPSGRSNQPQHF. The CDR3 coding sequence is TGTGCCAGCAGACCATCAGGGAGGAGCAATCAGCCCCAGCATTTT.

The CDR3 here is CASSVVPPGNTEAFF. CDR3 nucleotides: TGTGCCAGCAGCGTAGTCCCCCCAGGGAACACTGAAGCTTTCTTT. The chain employs TRBV9 and TRBJ1-1; D is uncertain. The CDR3 has 15 residues. From germline, CDR1 is SGDLS and CDR2 YYNGEE. With 0 bases removed from V and 1 base from J, the gap between germline ends came to 10 bases.

The genes are TRBV5-6 and TRBJ2-5; 10 bases are a match to TRBD2. Germline CDR1 is SGHDT and CDR2 is YYEEEE. The CDR3 runs to 20 residues. V lost 2 bases to trimming and J lost 4 bases; unmatched junction nucleotides: 20. CDR3 coding DNA: TGTGCCAGCAGCTTACGGCGAACCGGGACTAGCGAGATAGTGGGAGAGACCCAGTACTTC. It yields the protein CASSLRRTGTSEIVGETQYF. Looking up the rest from reference TRBV5-6 and TRBJ2-5 gives the full variable domain: DAGVTQSPTHLIKTRGQQVTLRCSPKSGHDTVSWYQQALGQGPQFIFQYYEEEERQRGNFPDRFSGHQFPNYSSELNVNALLLGDSALYLCASSLRRTGTSEIVGETQYFGPGTRLLVL.

This chain connects TRBV15 to TRBJ2-3; 12 bases are a match to TRBD2. This CDR3 is 19 amino acids long. J lost 0 bases, V lost 1 base, and 8 bases had no gene match. Germline V gives CDR1 LNHNV, CDR2 YYDKDF (reference sequence). CDR3 residues: CATSRGRLAGGSSTDTQYF. Written as DNA, the CDR3 is TGTGCCACCAGCAGAGGACGGCTAGCGGGAGGGTCTAGCACAGATACGCAGTATTTT. The whole variable domain, filled in from reference TRBV15 and TRBJ2-3, reads DAMVIQNPRYQVTQFGKPVTLSCSQTLNHNVMYWYQQKSSQAPKLLFHYYDKDFNNEADTPDNFQSRRPNTSFCFLDIRSPGLGDTAMYLCATSRGRLAGGSSTDTQYFGPGTRLTVL.

V is TRBV12-3 or TRBV12-4 and J is TRBJ2-7; 12 bases are shared with TRBD2. The V segment lost 3 bases and the J segment 4 bases; nucleotides outside the gene matches: 4. The CDR3 is made up of 15 amino acids. The CDR3 DNA sequence: TGTGCCAGCAGTTTTCCGACTAGCGGGAGTTACGAGCAGTACTTC. Its translation is CASSFPTSGSYEQYF.

This clonotype was found a few times. The V gene is TRBV4-3, the J gene TRBJ2-1, with 11 bases fitting TRBD2. Losses at the gene ends were 2 bases for V and 7 bases for J; bases not matched to a gene: 7. The CDR3 spans 16 residues. CDR1 LGHNA and CDR2 YSLEER come from the germline V gene. The CDR3: CASSQIAGGPKNEQFF. The CDR3 nucleotides are TGCGCCAGCAGCCAAATAGCGGGAGGGCCTAAGAATGAGCAGTTCTTC.